The text below deals with one TCR beta chain. Other nucleotide sequences from this sample produce the same CDR3. Using immunoSEQ multiplex PCR, the repertoire was profiled, and TCRdb retains in-frame clones only, with some absent. The sample carries some 2,500,000 clones, around 90% recorded once. This sample stems from a study of shared clonotypes between healthy human individuals. CDR1 and CDR2 (germline): SGHNT, YENEEA. CDR3 length: 15 residues. V dropped 0 bases and J dropped 2 bases, with 7 bases sitting between them. Sample: naive CD4+ T cells from PBMCs. Subset noted: CD45RA+ positively selected. The rearrangement joins TRBV11-3 to TRBJ2-2; no firm D call. The TCR was taken from a man younger than 30 in good health. Some clones in this sample may be carry-over from other donors' samples. In nucleotides, the CDR3 is TGTGCCAGCAGCTTAGATGGAGCCAACACCGGGGAGCTGTTTTTT. Protein product: CASSLDGANTGELFF.